The 14 T cell receptor beta chains given below trace back to one sample, sequenced in a study of PD-1 blockade in classical Hodgkin lymphoma. Exposure to brentuximab vedotin varied, and each patient had relapsed following autologous stem cell transplantation. Here immunoSEQ multiplex PCR was the method, and the copy in TCRdb shows in-frame clones only, minus some. The sample includes 25,000 to 35,000 clones, about two thirds seen only once; the top ten take about 4%. The sequenced sample was peripheral blood mononuclear cells (PBMCs), obtained before the second cycle of nivolumab. The source of these receptors is a human donor with classical Hodgkin lymphoma.

The rearrangement joins TRBV4-3 to TRBJ1-1; D is uncertain. The CDR3 spans 14 residues. V lost 0 bases, J lost 3 bases, and 8 bases lay in between. Germline V gives CDR1 LGHNA, CDR2 YSLEER. Here the CDR3 reads CASSQEWADTEAFF. Here the CDR3 DNA reads TGCGCCAGCAGCCAAGAGTGGGCCGACACTGAAGCTTTCTTT.

CDR3 in amino acids: CASSLGLAGVNEQFF. For the CDR3, the DNA is TGTGCCAGCAGTTTGGGGCTAGCGGGAGTAAATGAGCAGTTCTTC. This rearrangement joins TRBV27 to TRBJ2-1, with TRBD2 matching over 10 bases. From germline, CDR1 is MNHEY and CDR2 SMNVEV (reference sequence). The CDR3 covers 15 residues. Unmatched junction bases numbered 6, after V lost 3 bases and J lost 7 bases.

The chain recombines TRBV5-1 with TRBJ2-7; 8 nucleotides agree with TRBD2. The CDR3 extends over 14 amino acids. J gave up 7 bases and V 0 bases, and 6 bases lay outside the gene matches. Germline CDR1 is SGHRS and CDR2 is YFSETQ. The CDR3 sequence: CASSLAGGLVEQYF. The CDR3, as DNA: TGCGCCAGCAGCTTGGCGGGGGGGCTGGTGGAGCAGTACTTC.

The chain uses TRBV9 and TRBJ1-2, with TRBD1 as a possible D gene (6 bases). The V gene lost 1 base and the J gene lost 1 base, with 11 bases spanning the gap. Germline CDR1 and CDR2: SGDLS and YYNGEE. The CDR3 consists of 15 residues. For the CDR3, the DNA is TGTGCCAGCAGCGTAAAGGGGGGAAATAACTATGGCTACACCTTC. Translated, it gives CASSVKGGNNYGYTF.

This clone was observed a handful of times. This chain joins TRBV6-5 and TRBJ2-3, with 9 bases aligning to TRBD2. This CDR3 is 15 amino acids long. The germline V gene encodes CDR1 MNHEY and CDR2 SVGAGI. With V trimmed by 2 bases and J by 3 bases, 3 bases remained unmatched. The CDR3, as DNA: TGTGCCAGCAGTTACCAGGGACTAGCTACAGATACGCAGTATTTT. Translation gives CASSYQGLATDTQYF.

The V and J genes are TRBV14 and TRBJ2-1; 13 nucleotides match TRBD2. The CDR3 totals 20 residues. Per the germline V gene, CDR1 is SGHDN and CDR2 is FVKESK. V lost 2 bases and J lost 1; bases outside the gene matches: 11. The CDR3 nucleotides read TGTGCCAGCAGCCAAATTAGCGGACTAGCGGGAGTGAGGTCCTACAATGAGCAGTTCTTC. This codes for CASSQISGLAGVRSYNEQFF.

This clone was detected only a few times. This rearrangement joins TRBV28 to TRBJ2-7; 9 bases match TRBD1. This CDR3 has 13 amino acids. Germline V gene sequence: CDR1 MDHEN, CDR2 SYDVKM. With V trimmed by 10 bases and J by 3 bases, 7 bases remained unmatched. The CDR3 DNA is TGTGCCACCCGACAGGGGGTAAACTACGAGCAGTACTTC. This translates into CATRQGVNYEQYF.

The chain combines TRBV28 with TRBJ2-1; D might be TRBD2 (5 bases). V lost 6 bases, J lost 2 bases, and 14 bases lay in between. Germline V gene lookup returns CDR1 MDHEN and CDR2 SYDVKM. This CDR3 is 15 amino acids long. The CDR3 spells CASSAGRLTYNEQFF. CDR3 DNA: TGTGCCAGCAGCGCTGGGCGACTAACCTACAATGAGCAGTTCTTC. Complete variable domain (other parts from reference TRBV28 and TRBJ2-1): DVKVTQSSRYLVKRTGEKVFLECVQDMDHENMFWYRQDPGLGLRLIYFSYDVKMKEKGDIPEGYSVSREKKERFSLILESASTNQTSMYLCASSAGRLTYNEQFFGPGTRLTVL.

J is TRBJ2-5 and V is TRBV9; TRBD2 matches 13 bases. Trimming cost V 5 bases and J 2 bases; bases outside gene matches: 6. Germline V gene data show CDR1 as SGDLS and CDR2 as YYNGEE. This CDR3 comprises 16 residues. The CDR3 nucleotides are TGTGCCAGCAGTCTTGGACTAGCGGGGGCACAAGAGACCCAGTACTTC. Protein sequence: CASSLGLAGAQETQYF.

This chain connects TRBV7-2 to TRBJ2-5; TRBD2 matches at 11 bases. Germline V gene data show CDR1 as SGHTA and CDR2 as FQGNSA. The CDR3 length is 14 residues. V was pared by 0 bases and J by 11 bases, with 5 bases of the junction left unmatched. Here the CDR3 reads CASSLALAGVGQYF. The CDR3 region has the DNA TGTGCCAGCAGCTTAGCACTAGCGGGAGTTGGGCAGTACTTC.

CDR3 DNA sequence: TGTGCCAGCAGCCCTAGCGGGGGTGGTAGAGATACGCAGTATTTT. Its translation: CASSPSGGGRDTQYF. J is TRBJ2-3 and V is TRBV11-2; TRBD2 aligns across 10 bases. This CDR3 contains 15 residues. CDR1 is SGHAT and CDR2 is FQNNGV in the germline V gene. V dropped 5 bases and J dropped 5; count of bases not matched to a gene: 7.

The J gene is TRBJ2-7, the V gene TRBV4-2; D call uncertain. Deletions cut 0 bases from V and 4 bases from J, with 19 bases between. This CDR3 has 17 residues. The germline V gene has CDR1 LGHNA and CDR2 YNFKEQ. CDR3 sequence reads: CASSQEGRGSYRYEQYF. The CDR3 DNA reads TGTGCCAGCAGCCAAGAGGGAAGAGGCAGTTATCGGTACGAGCAGTACTTC.

The V gene is TRBV18, the J gene TRBJ2-7; possibly TRBD2 for D (5 bases). CDR3 size: 13 residues. V dropped 4 bases and J dropped 3 bases, with 10 bases sitting between them. Germline values: CDR1 KGHSH, CDR2 LQKENI. The CDR3 protein is CASSLGVGYEQYF. The CDR3 bases are TGTGCCAGCTCACTCGGGGTCGGCTACGAGCAGTACTTC.

This chain joins TRBV5-5 and TRBJ1-3; 8 nucleotides agree with TRBD1. CDR1 is SGHKS, CDR2 YYEKEE, per germline (reference sequence). The V gene end was trimmed by 3 bases and the J gene end by 4 bases; junction bases not matched to a gene: 9. The CDR3 consists of 16 residues. CDR3 region: CASSSGTGASGNTIYF. Here the CDR3 DNA reads TGTGCCAGCAGCTCAGGGACAGGCGCTTCGGGAAACACCATATATTTT.